Each of the 31 T cell receptor beta chains below was sequenced from the same sample in a study of Graves' ophthalmopathy and Graves' hyperthyroidism. The study amplified TCR beta CDR3 regions using RNA transcripts. After a first-round RT-PCR with HTBI primers, a second-round multiplex PCR was run. TCRdb analysed the multiplex PCR reads with MiXCR anew, one entry per CDR3 protein. The data show about 210,000 distinct CDR3 sequences, 25% to 30% seen once. The specimen sequenced was peripheral blood. These receptors were taken from a man aged 45-60 years with Graves' ophthalmopathy.

This clonotype was found many times. The genes are TRBV4-2 and TRBJ1-4, with D possibly matching TRBD1 (6 bases). The germline V and J ends were trimmed by 5 bases and 5 bases, with 15 bases remaining between them. The germline gives CDR1 LGHNA, CDR2 YNFKEQ. The CDR3 has 15 residues. The CDR3 nucleotides are TGTGCCAGCAGCACGCAACAGGGACTAAATGAAAAACTGTTTTTT. Amino acids: CASSTQQGLNEKLFF.

This clonotype was recorded many times. The chain joins TRBV29-1 to TRBJ2-5; unclear D gene. The CDR3 contains 12 residues. Germline loops: CDR1 SQVTM, CDR2 ANQGSEA. V shed 3 bases and J shed 0 bases, with 5 bases lying between them. CDR3 nucleotides: TGCAGCGTTGACTCCAACCAAGAGACCCAGTACTTC. It codes for CSVDSNQETQYF.

This clonotype showed up just a few times. The chain combines TRBV12-3 or TRBV12-4 with TRBJ2-7; the D gene is possibly TRBD1 (6 bases). The CDR3 runs 15 residues. V lost 0 bases and J lost 3, with 12 bases in between. The CDR3 DNA is TGTGCCAGCAGTTTAGCGCCCACAGGGTACTACGAGCAGTACTTC. Amino acid sequence: CASSLAPTGYYEQYF.

The chain links TRBV12-3 or TRBV12-4 to TRBJ1-1, with D unclear. The V end was cut by 2 bases, the J end by 0 bases, with 7 bases between. The CDR3 sequence is 14 residues long. The CDR3 DNA reads TGTGCCAGCAGTTTACAGCTGATGAACACTGAAGCTTTCTTT. Its translation is CASSLQLMNTEAFF.

The chain joins TRBV2 to TRBJ1-2; unclear D gene. Germline CDR1 is SNHLY and CDR2 is FYNNEI. CDR3 size: 16 residues. V lost 3 bases and J lost 0, with 14 bases in between. The CDR3 sequence is CASSDRGIYANYGYTF. Written as DNA, the CDR3 is TGTGCCAGCAGTGACCGGGGAATTTATGCTAACTATGGCTACACCTTC.

This clonotype was counted at least ten times. The chain uses TRBV6-2 or TRBV6-3 and TRBJ2-4; tentative D call: TRBD1 (6 bases). V was shortened by 2 bases and J by 5 bases, with 16 bases between the two germline ends. The CDR3 covers 16 residues. Looked up from germline, CDR1 is MNHEY and CDR2 is SVGEGT. The CDR3 protein is CASSYRTVGVENIQYF. CDR3 nucleotides: TGTGCCAGCAGTTACCGGACAGTCGGTGTCGAAAACATTCAGTACTTC.

This clonotype was detected many times. The rearrangement joins TRBV4-1 to TRBJ2-7; 11 bases are a match to TRBD2. The CDR3 length is 16 residues. Looked up from germline, CDR1 is MGHRA and CDR2 is YSYEKL. The V and J ends lost 2 bases and 3 bases, in that order; junction bases with no gene match: 6. In nucleotides, the CDR3 is TGCGCCAGCAGCCAACCAACTAGCGGGAGATACTACGAGCAGTACTTC. Translating gives CASSQPTSGRYYEQYF.

This clonotype has more than one count but fewer than ten. This sequence joins TRBV6-2 or TRBV6-3 and TRBJ1-1, with a weak D call TRBD1 (5 bases). The V and J ends lost 8 bases and 1 base respectively, with 8 bases between them. The CDR3 has 12 amino acids. The germline V gene encodes CDR1 MNHEY and CDR2 SVGEGT. The CDR3, as DNA: TGTGCCAGCGCTCAGGGGAACACTGAAGCTTTCTTT. Encoded protein: CASAQGNTEAFF.

This clonotype was detected a few times. A single base separates this from a much larger clone, so it may be a read error. The rearrangement joins TRBV15 to TRBJ1-1, with no clear D. Per the germline V gene, CDR1 is LNHNV and CDR2 is YYDKDF (reference sequence). This CDR3 has 13 residues. V lost 0 bases to trimming and J lost 4 bases, with 6 bases between them. The CDR3 DNA follows: TGTGCCACCAGCAGAGATTCAGGCACTGAAGCTTTCTTT. This encodes CATSRDSGTEAFF.

This clonotype was counted ten times or more. The rearrangement joins TRBV5-1 to TRBJ1-1; no definite D call. The germline CDR1 and CDR2 sequences are SGHRS and YFSETQ. This CDR3 comprises 11 residues. V was shortened by 0 bases and J by 11 bases, with 8 bases between the two germline ends. CDR3 in amino acids: CASSLEGKAFF. CDR3 bases: TGCGCCAGCAGCTTGGAAGGGAAGGCTTTCTTT.

Many counts were recorded for this clonotype. The J gene is TRBJ1-1, the V gene TRBV19; D is undetermined. Germline V gene sequence: CDR1 LNHDA, CDR2 SQIVND (reference sequence). The CDR3 contains 14 residues. The V gene lost 3 bases and the J gene lost 3 bases, with 11 bases spanning the gap. The CDR3 nucleotides are TGTGCCAGTAGTATCGGGGATAGGTACACTGAAGCTTTCTTT. Translation gives CASSIGDRYTEAFF.

The chain combines TRBV6-2 or TRBV6-3 with TRBJ1-5; the match to TRBD1 covers 7 bases. This CDR3 is built from 17 residues. Germline lookup yields CDR1 MNHEY and CDR2 SVGEGT. With 2 bases clipped from V and 6 bases from J, the junction kept 13 bases outside the gene matches. The CDR3, as DNA: TGTGCCAGCAGTTACAGCCGGGACAGTCCAGCGGCTCAGCCCCAGCATTTT. This gives the protein CASSYSRDSPAAQPQHF.

This clonotype showed up many times. This chain connects TRBV18 to TRBJ2-7; 11 bases are shared with TRBD2. This CDR3 comprises 15 residues. The V and J ends lost 6 bases and 0 bases, in that order; junction bases with no gene match: 4. Germline values: CDR1 KGHSH, CDR2 LQKENI. CDR3 residues: CASSMGLAVSYEQYF. DNA for the CDR3: TGTGCCAGCTCGATGGGACTAGCGGTCTCCTACGAGCAGTACTTC.

This clonotype was observed at least ten times. The chain uses TRBV6-5 and TRBJ1-2; tentative D call: TRBD1 (5 bases). The CDR3 sequence is 15 residues long. The V gene lost 0 bases and the J gene lost 6 bases, with 14 bases spanning the gap. Germline-derived CDR1 and CDR2 are MNHEY and SVGAGI. The CDR3 here is CASSYSYAGMNGYTF. CDR3 bases: TGTGCCAGCAGTTACTCTTACGCAGGGATGAATGGCTACACCTTC.

This clonotype has at least ten counts. The J gene is TRBJ2-5, the V gene TRBV9; unclear D gene. The CDR3 runs to 12 residues. Trimming stripped 4 bases from V and 5 bases from J, with 9 bases between. Germline loops: CDR1 SGDLS, CDR2 YYNGEE. CDR3 sequence (DNA): TGTGCCAGCAGCCCAGGTCATGAGACCCAGTACTTC. Its protein is CASSPGHETQYF.

Ten or more counts support this clonotype. This chain links TRBV27 with TRBJ1-1; D is unresolved. The CDR3 runs 14 residues. Germline CDR1 reads MNHEY; CDR2 reads SMNVEV (reference sequence). V was trimmed by 3 bases and J by 1 base, leaving 9 bases between them. CDR3 in amino acids: CASSFGPPNTEAFF. Written as DNA, the CDR3 is TGTGCCAGCAGTTTTGGGCCGCCGAACACTGAAGCTTTCTTT.

This clonotype was detected only a few times. The chain has TRBV12-3 or TRBV12-4 and TRBJ2-6, with TRBD2 identical over 12 bases. After removal of 3 bases from V and 0 bases from J, the junction contained 3 bases not matched to a gene. The CDR3 loop spans 18 amino acids. CDR3 sequence (DNA): TGTGCCAGCAGTTTCAGACTAGCGGGGGTCTCTGGGGCCAACGTCCTGACTTTC. This gives the protein CASSFRLAGVSGANVLTF.

This clonotype turned up a few times. This chain connects TRBV6-5 to TRBJ2-7, with D possibly being TRBD1 or TRBD2 (5 bases each). This CDR3 has 13 residues. CDR1 MNHEY and CDR2 SVGAGI come from the germline V gene. Between the trimmed V and J ends, which lost 0 bases and 2 bases, there was a span of 5 bases. CDR3 DNA: TGTGCCAGCAGTTACTCGGGGGCCTACGAGCAGTACTTC. Translation gives CASSYSGAYEQYF.

V is TRBV6-2 or TRBV6-3 and J is TRBJ2-7; 7 nucleotides line up with TRBD2. Germline V lookup: CDR1 MNHEY, CDR2 SVGEGT. This CDR3 is 14 amino acids long. The V gene end was trimmed by 7 bases and the J gene end by 5 bases; junction bases not matched to a gene: 11. This CDR3 reads CASISRLAGDEQYF. CDR3 nucleotides: TGTGCCAGCATCTCAAGACTAGCTGGGGACGAGCAGTACTTC.

This clonotype has a handful of counts. The V call is TRBV24-1, the J call TRBJ2-7; TRBD2 aligns across 9 bases. CDR1 KGHDR and CDR2 SFDVKD come from the germline V gene. Trimming took 2 bases from V and 3 from J; bases not matched to a gene: 7. CDR3 length equals 16 residues. CDR3 in DNA: TGTGCCACCAGTGATTCCGGCCCTAGCGGGATCTACGAGCAGTACTTC. It codes for CATSDSGPSGIYEQYF.

This clonotype was recorded once. V usage is TRBV19 and J usage is TRBJ2-7; 7 bases line up with TRBD2. V was clipped by 5 bases and J by 3 bases; unmatched bases: 10. Looked up from germline, CDR1 is LNHDA and CDR2 is SQIVND (reference sequence). The CDR3 totals 15 residues. The CDR3 DNA reads as TGTGCCAGTAGTCTCGGGACTACCGTTCTCTACGAGCAGTACTTC. Protein sequence: CASSLGTTVLYEQYF.

In this sample, this clonotype turned up many times. V and J are TRBV4-1 and TRBJ2-5, with a tentative D call TRBD2 (6 bases). The CDR3 is 15 amino acids. In germline, CDR1 is MGHRA, CDR2 YSYEKL. V lost 1 base and J lost 5, with 14 bases in between. In DNA, the CDR3 is TGCGCCAGCAGCCAAGGGAGGGCCAATTCGGAGACCCAGTACTTC. Its protein product is CASSQGRANSETQYF.

This clonotype was seen at least ten times. The chain links TRBV20-1 to TRBJ2-7; 9 bases match TRBD2. The CDR3 is made up of 12 amino acids. From germline, CDR1 is DFQATT and CDR2 SNEGSKA (reference sequence). V dropped 6 bases and J dropped 5; count of bases not matched to a gene: 5. CDR3 nucleotides: TGCAGTGCCCCGGGACTAGCCCACGAGCAGTACTTC. Encoded protein: CSAPGLAHEQYF.

This clonotype was recorded at least ten times. The chain recombines TRBV11-2 with TRBJ2-7; 8 bases map to TRBD1. CDR1 is SGHAT, CDR2 FQNNGV, per germline. Unmatched junction bases numbered 5, after V lost 0 bases and J lost 7 bases. The CDR3 runs 14 residues. As DNA, the CDR3 is TGTGCCAGCAGCTTAGACAGGGGGCCTGGGGAGCAGTACTTC. Its protein product is CASSLDRGPGEQYF.

The chain uses TRBV9 and TRBJ1-3; no reliable D call. The CDR3 covers 15 residues. Trimming took 2 bases from V and 4 from J, leaving 13 bases between them. Germline values: CDR1 SGDLS, CDR2 YYNGEE. The CDR3: CASSVPIGPGNTIYF. DNA of the CDR3: TGTGCCAGCAGCGTCCCCATCGGGCCCGGAAACACCATATATTTT. Supplemented by reference TRBV9 and TRBJ1-3, the full variable domain reads DSGVTQTPKHLITATGQRVTLRCSPRSGDLSVYWYQQSLDQGLQFLIQYYNGEERAKGNILERFSAQQFPDLHSELNLSSLELGDSALYFCASSVPIGPGNTIYFGEGSWLTVV.

The J gene is TRBJ2-5, the V gene TRBV5-5, with D perhaps matching TRBD1 or TRBD2 (6 bases each). The germline CDR1 and CDR2 sequences are SGHKS and YYEKEE (reference sequence). The V and J ends lost 3 bases and 1 base respectively, with 13 bases between them. CDR3 length equals 15 residues. CDR3 residues: CASSSLRDIQETQYF. The CDR3, as DNA: TGTGCCAGCAGCTCTCTGCGGGACATCCAAGAGACCCAGTACTTC.

This clonotype was observed a few times. V usage is TRBV6-1 and J usage is TRBJ1-1, with TRBD1 as a possible D gene (5 bases). CDR3 size: 14 residues. Per germline, CDR1 MNHNS and CDR2 SASEGT. Trimming took off 3 bases at V and 2 bases at J, with 10 bases between the two ends. This CDR3 is CASSDSDSNTEAFF. The CDR3 region has the DNA TGTGCCAGCAGTGACAGCGACAGCAACACTGAAGCTTTCTTT.

This clonotype was recorded many times. The J gene is TRBJ2-7, the V gene TRBV4-2; TRBD2 agrees at 9 bases. The J segment lost 5 bases and the V segment lost 0 bases, leaving 11 bases of the junction unmatched. Germline CDR1 and CDR2: LGHNA and YNFKEQ. The CDR3 length is 17 residues. This CDR3 is CASSQDRAGGPADEQYF. The CDR3 region has the DNA TGTGCCAGCAGCCAAGATCGGGCGGGAGGGCCCGCGGACGAGCAGTACTTC.

Only a few counts were recorded for this clonotype. The chain combines TRBV6-1 with TRBJ2-7; possible D gene TRBD1, 6 bases. This CDR3 is built from 15 residues. CDR1 is MNHNS and CDR2 is SASEGT in the germline V gene. Trimming left V 6 bases short and J 5 bases short, with 20 bases between. The CDR3 here is CASSNGAHRANEQYF. For the CDR3, the DNA is TGTGCCAGCAGCAATGGGGCGCACAGGGCCAACGAGCAGTACTTC.

This clonotype came up many times. The chain is built from TRBV7-2 and TRBJ1-2; TRBD1 matches at 8 bases. Unmatched junction bases numbered 8, after V lost 3 bases and J lost 8 bases. Germline-derived CDR1 and CDR2 are SGHTA and FQGNSA. This CDR3 contains 14 residues. The CDR3 region has the DNA TGTGCCAGCAGCTTCGGACAGGGAGGATCCGGCTACACCTTC. Protein: CASSFGQGGSGYTF.

This clonotype was counted at least ten times. The chain carries TRBV9 and TRBJ2-5; D perhaps matches TRBD2 (6 bases). The CDR3 is made up of 14 amino acids. V was trimmed by 4 bases and J by 4 bases, leaving 14 bases between them. Germline V gene data show CDR1 as SGDLS and CDR2 as YYNGEE. This CDR3 is CASSKEEGLETQYF. The CDR3 DNA reads TGTGCCAGCAGCAAAGAGGAGGGATTAGAGACCCAGTACTTC.